These 32 T cell receptor beta chains came from one sample sequenced in a study of STAT3 mutations in large granular lymphocyte leukemia. Clones were sequenced by immunoSEQ multiplex PCR, and TCRdb holds only the in-frame ones, with some missing. The data hold thousands of clones, with about 39% observed a single time. These receptors lack a known antigen. Study outcomes and limitations: Every T-cell large granular lymphocyte leukemia patient had at least one immunodominant TCR beta clonotype.

Sample: peripheral blood mononuclear cells. These receptors were obtained from a man aged 60 to 69 with T-cell large granular lymphocyte leukemia. Some clones in this sample may be carry-over from other donors' samples.

This sequence joins TRBV7-9 and TRBJ2-1; 7 positions match TRBD2. This CDR3 contains 17 residues. Germline CDR1 is SEHNR and CDR2 is FQNEAQ (reference sequence). V lost 5 bases, J lost 3 bases, and 13 bases stayed unmatched. CDR3 sequence reads: CASSTAREAGFYNEQFF. For the CDR3, the DNA is TGTGCCAGCAGCACCGCCCGGGAGGCAGGGTTCTACAATGAGCAGTTCTTC.

There are a few counts of this clone. The chain carries TRBV25-1 and TRBJ2-5; D possibly uses TRBD1 or TRBD2 (5 bases each). CDR3 size: 13 residues. Trimming took off 8 bases at V and 5 bases at J, with 15 bases between the two ends. Germline V gene data show CDR1 as MGHDK and CDR2 as SYGVNS. The CDR3 DNA sequence: TGTGCCAGCGGGCAGCGGCAGGGTGAGACCCAGTACTTC. Translation gives CASGQRQGETQYF.

This clone was picked up a small number of times. CDR3 sequence (DNA): TGTGCCAGCAGTAAACTCGGACAGGGAGGTCCTGAAGCTTTCTTT. It codes for CASSKLGQGGPEAFF. The chain combines TRBV6-5 with TRBJ1-1, with TRBD1 identical over 8 bases. This CDR3 has 15 amino acids. Germline V gene lookup returns CDR1 MNHEY and CDR2 SVGAGI. V dropped 5 bases and J dropped 6; count of bases not matched to a gene: 11.

V gene TRBV18 combines with J gene TRBJ2-7, with unresolved D. Per germline, CDR1 KGHSH and CDR2 LQKENI. With 10 bases removed from V and 3 bases from J, the gap between germline ends came to 10 bases. The CDR3 has 11 residues. CDR3 protein: CATERSYEQYF. The CDR3 DNA reads as TGTGCCACCGAAAGAAGCTACGAGCAGTACTTC.

This clone came up a few times. The V and J genes are TRBV29-1 and TRBJ1-5, with 10 bases aligning to TRBD1. Germline V gives CDR1 SQVTM, CDR2 ANQGSEA. J gave up 7 bases and V 4 bases, and 4 bases lay outside the gene matches. This CDR3 spans 13 amino acids. CDR3: CSVGDRGGQPQHF. The CDR3 bases are TGCAGCGTTGGGGACAGGGGAGGGCAGCCCCAGCATTTT.

As DNA, the CDR3 is TGTGCCAGCAGCGCCGTTCCTGGGTCCAATCAGCCCCAGCATTTT. Residues: CASSAVPGSNQPQHF. V is TRBV5-4 and J is TRBJ1-5; D unclear. This CDR3 contains 15 residues. Trimming took off 4 bases at V and 3 bases at J, with 14 bases between the two ends. CDR1 and CDR2 from the germline V gene are SGHNT and YYREEE (reference sequence). The whole variable domain, filled in from reference TRBV5-4 and TRBJ1-5, reads ETGVTQSPTHLIKTRGQQVTLRCSSQSGHNTVSWYQQALGQGPQFIFQYYREEENGRGNFPPRFSGLQFPNYSSELNVNALELDDSALYLCASSAVPGSNQPQHFGDGTRLSIL.

The count of this clone is one. This chain connects TRBV27 to TRBJ1-1; D is uncertain. The V end lost 5 bases, the J end lost 1 base, and 2 bases lay between the germline ends. CDR3 length: 11 amino acids. Germline V gene sequence: CDR1 MNHEY, CDR2 SMNVEV (reference sequence). The CDR3 sequence is CASSQNTEAFF. CDR3 coding DNA: TGTGCCAGCAGTCAGAACACTGAAGCTTTCTTT.

The chain combines TRBV28 with TRBJ2-7; no clear D. Trimming pared 6 bases from V and 4 bases from J, leaving 7 bases between. This CDR3 is 11 amino acids long. The germline V gene has CDR1 MDHEN and CDR2 SYDVKM. The CDR3 sequence: CASSNKYEQYF. The DNA for the CDR3 is TGTGCCAGCAGCAACAAATACGAGCAGTACTTC.

This clone is termed medium-sized. The chain has TRBV30 and TRBJ1-1; the D is unclear. This CDR3 contains 13 residues. The V end was cut by 0 bases, the J end by 1 base, with 6 bases between. Per germline, CDR1 GTSNPN and CDR2 SVGIG (reference sequence). The chain's CDR3 is CAWSVGGNTEAFF. DNA for the CDR3: TGTGCCTGGAGTGTAGGTGGGAACACTGAAGCTTTCTTT. The whole variable domain, remainder taken from reference TRBV30 and TRBJ1-1, is SQTIHQWPATLVQPVGSPLSLECTVEGTSNPNLYWYRQAAGRGLQLLFYSVGIGQISSEVPQNLSASRPQDRQFILSSKKLLLSDSGFYLCAWSVGGNTEAFFGQGTRLTVV.

This sequence joins TRBV6-5 and TRBJ1-1, with D possibly matching TRBD1 (5 bases). The CDR3 consists of 11 residues. Per the germline V gene, CDR1 is MNHEY and CDR2 is SVGAGI. Trimming pared 7 bases from V and 6 bases from J, leaving 9 bases between. CDR3 sequence reads: CASIRGAEAFF. Written as DNA, the CDR3 is TGTGCCAGCATCCGGGGCGCTGAAGCTTTCTTT.

This clone has more than one count but fewer than ten. The CDR3 nucleotides are TGTGCCAGCTCACCGGACCGGACCCAGTACTTC. It specifies CASSPDRTQYF. V usage is TRBV18 and J usage is TRBJ2-5; no reliable D call. Germline values: CDR1 KGHSH, CDR2 LQKENI. The length of the CDR3 is 11 residues. Between the trimmed V and J ends, which lost 3 bases and 7 bases, there was a span of 6 bases.

The table lists this clone with a few counts. This chain uses TRBV7-9 with TRBJ1-1; D may be TRBD1 (5 bases). This CDR3 has 13 amino acids. Germline V gives CDR1 SEHNR, CDR2 FQNEAQ (reference sequence). Trimming shortened V by 3 bases and J by 11 bases, and 16 bases separated the two germline ends. CDR3 region: CASSFGDPRSAFF. CDR3 nucleotides: TGTGCCAGCAGCTTTGGGGACCCAAGGAGTGCTTTCTTT.

This chain links TRBV18 with TRBJ2-1; 8 positions match TRBD2. Germline CDR1 KGHSH, CDR2 LQKENI. This CDR3 contains 15 residues. The J segment lost 5 bases and the V segment lost 4 bases, leaving 7 bases of the junction unmatched. CDR3 protein: CASSQKAGAHNEQFF. The CDR3 DNA sequence: TGTGCCAGCTCACAAAAAGCGGGAGCCCACAATGAGCAGTTCTTC.

The chain employs TRBV5-1 and TRBJ2-3; 7 bases match TRBD1. Germline V gene data show CDR1 as SGHRS and CDR2 as YFSETQ. Losses at the gene ends were 3 bases for V and 1 base for J; bases not matched to a gene: 5. The CDR3 consists of 15 residues. CDR3 bases: TGCGCCAGCAGCTCAAAAACAGGGGGCACAGATACGCAGTATTTT. The encoded protein is CASSSKTGGTDTQYF.

The V call is TRBV29-1, the J call TRBJ1-2; maybe TRBD1 (5 bases). The CDR3 extends over 12 amino acids. With 7 bases removed from V and 3 bases from J, the gap between germline ends came to 12 bases. From germline, CDR1 is SQVTM and CDR2 ANQGSEA. The CDR3 loop reads CSATTAHYGYTF. CDR3 nucleotides: TGCAGCGCTACGACAGCCCACTATGGCTACACCTTC. The full variable domain, with the rest looked up from reference TRBV29-1 and TRBJ1-2, is SAVISQKPSRDICQRGTSLTIQCQVDSQVTMMFWYRQQPGQSLTLIATANQGSEATYESGFVIDKFPISRPNLTFSTLTVSNMSPEDSSIYLCSATTAHYGYTFGSGTRLTVV.

The chain uses TRBV6-5 and TRBJ2-1; D unresolved. This CDR3 spans 12 amino acids. Trimming shortened V by 6 bases and J by 9 bases, and 12 bases separated the two germline ends. Germline V CDR1 and CDR2: MNHEY, SVGAGI. The CDR3, as DNA: TGTGCCAGCAGATGGTGGGATGGTGAGCAGTTCTTC. This translates into CASRWWDGEQFF.

By sample fraction, this clone is medium-sized. The V and J genes are TRBV7-9 and TRBJ2-1; 11 nucleotides line up with TRBD1. Germline V gene data show CDR1 as SEHNR and CDR2 as FQNEAQ (reference sequence). The junction had 10 bases not matched to a gene; V was cut back by 8 bases and J by 4 bases. The CDR3 is 16 residues long. The CDR3 coding sequence is TGTGCCAGCTTCGACGCCGGGACAGGGGGGTACAATGAGCAGTTCTTC. Translation: CASFDAGTGGYNEQFF.

The chain combines TRBV2 with TRBJ2-5; the match to TRBD1 covers 8 bases. The germline V gene has CDR1 SNHLY and CDR2 FYNNEI. The CDR3 sequence is 12 residues long. The V and J ends lost 6 bases and 5 bases, in that order; junction bases with no gene match: 2. CDR3 loop: CASRDRAETQYF. The CDR3 DNA follows: TGTGCCAGCAGGGACAGGGCCGAGACCCAGTACTTC.

The chain links TRBV5-1 to TRBJ2-2; 12 positions agree with TRBD2. The CDR3 sequence is 15 residues long. Germline trimming cut 4 bases from V and 6 bases from J; bases unmatched to any gene: 4. Per germline, CDR1 SGHRS and CDR2 YFSETQ. The CDR3 DNA follows: TGCGCCAGCAGCGAGACTAGCGGGGGATCCGGGGAGCTGTTTTTT. Residues: CASSETSGGSGELFF.

This rearrangement joins TRBV30 to TRBJ1-5, with D possibly being TRBD1 (6 bases). V lost 2 bases and J 4 bases, leaving 12 bases between the germline ends. The CDR3 loop spans 14 amino acids. From germline, CDR1 is GTSNPN and CDR2 SVGIG (reference sequence). CDR3: CAWSTGSGNQPQHF. The CDR3 bases are TGTGCCTGGAGTACAGGGTCGGGAAATCAGCCCCAGCATTTT.

The rearrangement links TRBV5-8 to TRBJ2-7, with TRBD2 matching over 9 bases. The junction had 7 bases not matched to a gene; V was cut back by 0 bases and J by 0 bases. The CDR3 is 17 residues long. The germline CDR1 and CDR2 sequences are SGHTS and YDEGEE. CDR3 bases: TGTGCCAGCAGCTTGGCCTTCGCGGGAGGGGGCTCCTACGAGCAGTACGTC. This codes for CASSLAFAGGGSYEQYV.

CDR3 amino acids: CASSRSTGELFF. The CDR3 DNA reads as TGTGCCAGCAGCCGGAGCACCGGGGAGCTGTTTTTT. The genes are TRBV7-9 and TRBJ2-2; no reliable D call. The CDR3 loop spans 12 amino acids. The V gene lost 5 bases and the J gene lost 4 bases, with 5 bases spanning the gap. Germline V gene lookup returns CDR1 SEHNR and CDR2 FQNEAQ (reference sequence).

The J gene is TRBJ2-5, the V gene TRBV5-1; D is undetermined. The length of the CDR3 is 13 residues. Trimming shortened V by 0 bases and J by 5 bases, and 8 bases separated the two germline ends. From germline, CDR1 is SGHRS and CDR2 YFSETQ. CDR3 DNA sequence: TGCGCCAGCAGCTTGGAAGGATTGGAGACCCAGTACTTC. Amino acid sequence: CASSLEGLETQYF.

V and J are TRBV5-1 and TRBJ1-1; weak D call: TRBD1 (6 bases). The CDR3 is 14 amino acids. V shed 0 bases and J shed 5 bases, with 11 bases lying between them. Germline lookup yields CDR1 SGHRS and CDR2 YFSETQ. CDR3 nucleotide sequence: TGCGCCAGCAGCTTGGATACACAGGGAACTGAAGCTTTCTTT. Its protein is CASSLDTQGTEAFF.

This chain links TRBV6-6 with TRBJ2-4; 7 bases are shared with TRBD1. CDR3 size: 12 residues. Per germline, CDR1 MNHNY and CDR2 SVGAGI (reference sequence). J lost 9 bases, V lost 6 bases, and 5 bases had no gene match. The CDR3 DNA sequence: TGTGCCAGCAGCCCGGGACAGTTCATTCAGTACTTC. It codes for CASSPGQFIQYF.

The gene calls are TRBV5-1 and TRBJ1-2; D is ambiguous. V was pared by 5 bases and J by 8 bases, with 16 bases between. Germline-derived CDR1 and CDR2 are SGHRS and YFSETQ. The CDR3 runs 13 residues. The CDR3, as DNA: TGCGCCAGCAGAGTACAGTCCTTTATGGGCTACACCTTC. Its protein is CASRVQSFMGYTF.

J is TRBJ1-2 and V is TRBV30; TRBD1 aligns across 8 bases. The ends lost 5 bases at V and 5 bases at J; junction bases unmatched: 1. The CDR3 extends over 11 amino acids. Germline CDR1 reads GTSNPN; CDR2 reads SVGIG (reference sequence). The CDR3 reads CAWGTGYGYTF. CDR3 coding DNA: TGTGCCTGGGGGACAGGTTATGGCTACACCTTC.

This clone was seen a handful of times. Relative to the germline gene, one junction end is altered; a read error may explain this. This chain uses TRBV7-9 with TRBJ2-5; no definite D call. The CDR3 is 13 amino acids. Germline V gene sequence: CDR1 SEHNR, CDR2 FQNEAQ (reference sequence). CDR3 loop: CASSSQNQETQYF. CDR3 DNA: TGTGCCAGCAGCTCTCAAAACCAGGAGACCCAGTACTTC.

The CDR3 DNA sequence: TGCGCCAGCAGCTTGCTAGTTACAAATGAGCAGTTCTTC. This translates into CASSLLVTNEQFF. The V and J genes are TRBV5-1 and TRBJ2-1; D unclear. Germline lookup yields CDR1 SGHRS and CDR2 YFSETQ. Trimming removed 1 base from V and 7 bases from J, with 9 bases in between. The length of the CDR3 is 13 residues.

This clone turned up a few times. The germline gene is not matched at one end of the junction; a read error may be the cause. Other nucleotide sequences in the sample specify the same CDR3. The rearrangement links TRBV5-1 to TRBJ1-2; 9 nucleotides agree with TRBD1. CDR1 and CDR2 (germline): SGHRS, YFSETQ. This CDR3 is built from 14 residues. CDR3 residues: CASSLGTGEWGYTF. The DNA of the CDR3 is TGCGCCAGCAGCTTGGGGACAGGGGAATGGGGCTACACCTTT.

The rearrangement joins TRBV7-9 to TRBJ1-1; D is uncertain. The CDR3 consists of 12 residues. Germline loops: CDR1 SEHNR, CDR2 FQNEAQ (reference sequence). V was cut by 1 base and J by 11 bases, with 11 bases left in between. CDR3 DNA: TGTGCCAGCAGCTTAGATGGGGTGACGGCTTTCTTT. Protein product: CASSLDGVTAFF.

A few counts support this clone. The chain uses TRBV10-2 and TRBJ1-5; the D gene is possibly TRBD1 (6 bases). V lost 6 bases and J 3 bases, leaving 15 bases between the germline ends. Germline-derived CDR1 and CDR2 are WSHSY and SAAADI. CDR3 length: 15 residues. CDR3 nucleotides: TGCGCCAGCAGGGCAGGGGAAGTAGTCAATCAGCCCCAGCATTTT. As protein: CASRAGEVVNQPQHF.